This T cell receptor (beta chain) was recovered during a study of blood T cell repertoires in COVID-19. The wider study: PBMCs, B-cell-depleted T cells, or T cells were the source of the cDNA or gDNA that made up the material.

Methods used by the authors: How many nucleated cells were present was estimated from reference gene primer amplification. The repertoire was sequenced with immunoSEQ multiplex PCR; TCRdb's copy has only in-frame clones and lacks some. The V and J calls and the clone size are those of that table, but D and trimming were determined from the DNA. The sample includes a few hundred thousand clones, roughly 90% of them seen just once. With 0 bases clipped from V and 6 bases from J, the junction kept 5 bases outside the gene matches. Germline V gene sequence: CDR1 SGHDT, CDR2 YYEEEE. This CDR3 has 14 amino acids.

The TCR was taken from a woman between 40 and 50 years old who had recovered from COVID-19. This chain links TRBV5-6 with TRBJ2-7; 8 bases line up with TRBD2. Sequencing was done on a sample of peripheral blood. CDR3: CASSLALTSAEQYF. The CDR3, as DNA: TGTGCCAGCAGCTTGGCCCTGACTAGCGCCGAGCAGTACTTC. Looking up the rest from reference TRBV5-6 and TRBJ2-7 gives the full variable domain: DAGVTQSPTHLIKTRGQQVTLRCSPKSGHDTVSWYQQALGQGPQFIFQYYEEEERQRGNFPDRFSGHQFPNYSSELNVNALLLGDSALYLCASSLALTSAEQYFGPGTRLTVT.